What follows is one T cell receptor (beta chain) and its context. What it recognizes is unknown. Libraries of TCR beta came from quantitative 5'-RACE with molecular barcodes. One entry per CDR3 protein results from TCRdb running MiXCR on the 5' RACE reads. This sample has around 300,000 distinct CDR3 sequences, with less than 25% found just once. The sample comes from a study of CD8 T cells in ankylosing spondylitis. CDR3 length: 12 residues. V shed 5 bases and J 7 bases; nucleotides not matched to a gene: 2. Germline V gene sequence: CDR1 DFQATT, CDR2 SNEGSKA (reference sequence). Findings of the study overall: One TCR beta motif, made up of seven to nine highly homologous variants, appeared characteristic of ankylosing spondylitis blood. Matched ankylosing spondylitis synovial fluid reportedly contained a significantly enriched population of disease-linked clones.

The TCR was taken from a female donor with ankylosing spondylitis or in good health (not recorded which). The chain carries TRBV20-1 and TRBJ1-6, with 7 bases that match TRBD1. The specimen was blood, either unsorted or a sorted T cell fraction (not recorded which). The CDR3 DNA is TGCAGTGCTTCAGGGGGGAATTCACCCCTCCACTTT. The encoded protein is CSASGGNSPLHF.